The 25 T cell receptor beta chains reported below all come from one sample, sequenced in a study of breast tumors, draining lymph nodes, adjacent tissues. One entry per CDR3 protein, called by TCRdb with MiXCR from the multiplex PCR reads. The table includes tens of thousands of distinct CDR3 sequences, approximately 22% detected once. Source material: breast tumor tissue. The receptors here all came from a female donor with breast cancer. Some clones in this sample may be carry-over from other donors' samples.

The rearrangement links TRBV7-9 to TRBJ1-1, with TRBD1 identical over 7 bases. The length of the CDR3 is 15 residues. V gave up 5 bases and J gave up 7 bases; unmatched junction bases: 13. The germline gives CDR1 SEHNR, CDR2 FQNEAQ (reference sequence). The CDR3 reads CASSPGLDRVGEAFF. DNA for the CDR3: TGTGCCAGCAGCCCCGGCCTTGACAGGGTAGGTGAAGCTTTCTTT.

The chain recombines TRBV11-2 with TRBJ1-3, with 10 bases lining up with TRBD1. J gave up 1 base and V 5 bases, and 5 bases lay outside the gene matches. The CDR3 loop spans 16 amino acids. CDR1 is SGHAT and CDR2 is FQNNGV in the germline V gene. In DNA, the CDR3 is TGTGCCAGCAGCCCCCGGGGACAGGGGTCTGGAAACACCATATATTTT. It encodes CASSPRGQGSGNTIYF.

At least ten counts were recorded for this clonotype. The chain employs TRBV20-1 and TRBJ2-7; 10 bases are a match to TRBD2. The length of the CDR3 is 15 residues. J gave up 3 bases and V 0 bases, and 5 bases lay outside the gene matches. CDR1 is DFQATT, CDR2 SNEGSKA, per germline (reference sequence). For the CDR3, the DNA is TGCAGTGCTAGAGACTGGACTAGCGGAAGCTACGAGCAGTACTTC. Its translation: CSARDWTSGSYEQYF.

This clonotype has a count of ten or more. The chain links TRBV12-3 or TRBV12-4 to TRBJ2-3, with a weak D call TRBD2 (6 bases). The CDR3 length is 15 residues. Trimming took 1 base from V and 1 from J, leaving 9 bases between them. For the CDR3, the DNA is TGTGCCAGCAGTTTAGATGCTAGCGGCACAGATACGCAGTATTTT. Translated, it gives CASSLDASGTDTQYF.

This clonotype was recorded many times. The V gene is TRBV19, the J gene TRBJ1-5; no firm D call. The V end was cut by 1 base, the J end by 0 bases, with 4 bases between. CDR1 is LNHDA, CDR2 SQIVND, per germline (reference sequence). The CDR3 loop spans 14 amino acids. Here the CDR3 reads CASSIVYSNQPQHF. In nucleotides, the CDR3 is TGTGCCAGTAGTATAGTTTATAGCAATCAGCCCCAGCATTTT. The entire variable domain, with the rest obtained from reference TRBV19 and TRBJ1-5, is as follows: DGGITQSPKYLFRKEGQNVTLSCEQNLNHDAMYWYRQDPGQGLRLIYYSQIVNDFQKGDIAEGYSVSREKKESFPLTVTSAQKNPTAFYLCASSIVYSNQPQHFGDGTRLSIL.

The chain's CDR3 is CASNAGTASTDTQYF. The CDR3 coding sequence is TGTGCCAGTAATGCCGGGACAGCGAGCACAGATACGCAGTATTTT. The chain combines TRBV19 with TRBJ2-3, with 7 bases identical to TRBD1. V was pared by 7 bases and J by 0 bases, with 7 bases of the junction left unmatched. Looked up from germline, CDR1 is LNHDA and CDR2 is SQIVND (reference sequence). CDR3 length: 15 residues. Full variable domain (outside the CDR3, taken from reference TRBV19 and TRBJ2-3): DGGITQSPKYLFRKEGQNVTLSCEQNLNHDAMYWYRQDPGQGLRLIYYSQIVNDFQKGDIAEGYSVSREKKESFPLTVTSAQKNPTAFYLCASNAGTASTDTQYFGPGTRLTVL.

V is TRBV7-9 and J is TRBJ1-1; D gene unclear. CDR1 and CDR2 (germline): SEHNR, FQNEAQ (reference sequence). V was trimmed by 2 bases and J by 4 bases, leaving 17 bases between them. CDR3 length: 16 amino acids. The CDR3, as DNA: TGTGCCAGCAGCTTACCTCTCGGGTCTCAAGGCACTGAAGCTTTCTTT. Protein product: CASSLPLGSQGTEAFF.

This clonotype was observed many times. A read error may account for a junction end that differs from germline. V and J are TRBV7-7 and TRBJ2-2; no clear D. The CDR3 contains 13 residues. The germline V gene has CDR1 SSHAT and CDR2 FNYEAQ (reference sequence). The CDR3: CASSYERTGELFF. The CDR3 nucleotides are TGTGCTAGCAGCTACGAGAGAACCGGGGAGCTGTTTTTT.

In its sample, this clonotype was seen many times. This chain links TRBV27 with TRBJ2-7; unclear D gene. With 2 bases removed from V and 3 bases from J, the gap between germline ends came to 8 bases. Germline V gene sequence: CDR1 MNHEY, CDR2 SMNVEV (reference sequence). The CDR3 has 13 amino acids. CDR3 protein: CASSLGYSYEQYF. DNA for the CDR3: TGTGCCAGCAGTTTAGGTTACAGCTACGAGCAGTACTTC.

The rearrangement joins TRBV19 to TRBJ1-4; D is ambiguous. The germline V gene has CDR1 LNHDA and CDR2 SQIVND (reference sequence). The V gene lost 3 bases and the J gene lost 8 bases, with 16 bases spanning the gap. The CDR3 spans 15 residues. For the CDR3, the DNA is TGTGCCAGTAGTATTGCGTCAGATTCTTTAGAAAAACTGTTTTTT. This sequence encodes CASSIASDSLEKLFF.

To note about this clonotype: A read error is possible here, since a much larger clone lies one base away. The chain uses TRBV11-2 and TRBJ1-3; no clear D. CDR1 and CDR2 from the germline V gene are SGHAT and FQNNGV. Trimming shortened V by 5 bases and J by 0 bases, and 20 bases separated the two germline ends. There are 18 residues in the CDR3. The CDR3 coding sequence is TGTGCCAGCAGCCCCCTACGTCTGAAGGGAGGCTCTGGAAACACCATATATTTT. Translated: CASSPLRLKGGSGNTIYF. Looking up the rest from reference TRBV11-2 and TRBJ1-3 gives the full variable domain: EAGVAQSPRYKIIEKRQSVAFWCNPISGHATLYWYQQILGQGPKLLIQFQNNGVVDDSQLPKDRFSAERLKGVDSTLKIQPAKLEDSAVYLCASSPLRLKGGSGNTIYFGEGSWLTVV.

Many counts were recorded for this clonotype. The V and J genes are TRBV9 and TRBJ2-1; the match to TRBD2 covers 10 bases. The length of the CDR3 is 17 residues. V shed 0 bases, J shed 2 bases, and the junction held 5 bases outside the gene matches. Germline lookup yields CDR1 SGDLS and CDR2 YYNGEE. The CDR3 reads CASSVEGSGGAYNEQFF. The CDR3 DNA reads as TGTGCCAGCAGCGTAGAAGGGAGCGGGGGGGCCTACAATGAGCAGTTCTTC.

This clonotype was picked up many times. The genes are TRBV2 and TRBJ1-3; no firm D call. CDR3 size: 14 residues. Germline V gene lookup returns CDR1 SNHLY and CDR2 FYNNEI. The V end was cut by 4 bases, the J end by 4 bases, with 11 bases between. The CDR3 is CASSGTRNGNTIYF. The CDR3 DNA is TGTGCCAGCAGTGGGACCAGGAACGGAAACACCATATATTTT.

This clonotype was counted at least ten times. The DNA of the CDR3 is TGCAGCGTTGCGAATTTTAGAGAGACCCAGTACTTC. It encodes CSVANFRETQYF. V usage is TRBV29-1 and J usage is TRBJ2-5; no definite D call. V was clipped by 4 bases and J by 4 bases, with 10 bases between them. The germline gives CDR1 SQVTM, CDR2 ANQGSEA. The CDR3 is made up of 12 amino acids.

The chain recombines TRBV20-1 with TRBJ2-4; TRBD2 might be the D (5 bases). V lost 6 bases, J lost 0 bases, and 15 bases lay in between. CDR1 is DFQATT and CDR2 is SNEGSKA in the germline V gene (reference sequence). CDR3 length: 15 residues. CDR3 protein: CSAPAAGLAKNIQYF. The CDR3 region has the DNA TGCAGTGCCCCTGCGGCAGGACTAGCCAAAAACATTCAGTACTTC.

A note on this clonotype: This may come from a read error, since a much larger clone is one base off. V usage is TRBV6-6 and J usage is TRBJ2-1; possibly TRBD1 or TRBD2 for D (6 bases each). Germline CDR1 and CDR2: MNHNY and SVGAGI (reference sequence). CDR3 length: 14 residues. Trimming pared 2 bases from V and 6 bases from J, leaving 11 bases between. CDR3 coding DNA: TGTGCCAGCAGTTACGGAGGGGGATGCAATGAGCAGTTCTTC. Translating gives CASSYGGGCNEQFF.

This clonotype was observed many times. The chain employs TRBV5-6 and TRBJ1-2; D is undetermined. The CDR3 has 14 residues. Germline CDR1 and CDR2: SGHDT and YYEEEE. The V end was cut by 1 base, the J end by 0 bases, with 7 bases between. The chain's CDR3 is CASSLKHPNYGYTF. The CDR3 nucleotides are TGTGCCAGCAGCTTGAAACATCCTAACTATGGCTACACCTTC.

A few counts support this clonotype. V gene TRBV19 combines with J gene TRBJ1-6; no reliable D call. Germline loops: CDR1 LNHDA, CDR2 SQIVND (reference sequence). V gave up 3 bases and J gave up 5 bases, with 11 bases separating them. There are 15 residues in the CDR3. The CDR3 loop reads CASSISTPNNSPLHF. CDR3 nucleotide sequence: TGTGCCAGTAGTATTTCCACCCCGAATAATTCACCCCTCCACTTT.

This chain joins TRBV19 and TRBJ2-3, with D tentatively TRBD1 (5 bases). The CDR3 contains 12 residues. V gave up 5 bases and J gave up 6 bases, with 9 bases separating them. CDR1 and CDR2 (germline): LNHDA, SQIVND (reference sequence). The CDR3 spells CASSARADTQYF. The CDR3 nucleotides are TGTGCCAGTAGTGCCAGGGCGGATACGCAGTATTTT.

Regarding this clonotype: A much larger clone differs from this one at a single base, so this may be a read error. The gene calls are TRBV29-1 and TRBJ2-1, with TRBD1 matching over 9 bases. Per germline, CDR1 SQVTM and CDR2 ANQGSEA. V was pared by 8 bases and J by 12 bases, with 11 bases of the junction left unmatched. The CDR3 has 12 residues. CDR3 loop: CSYRTGDLSQFF. The DNA of the CDR3 is TGCAGCTATAGGACAGGGGATCTTTCGCAGTTCTTC.

This clonotype has ten or more counts. V gene TRBV20-1 combines with J gene TRBJ2-1; possible D gene TRBD2, 6 bases. V lost 0 bases to trimming and J lost 3 bases, with 12 bases between them. The CDR3 runs to 15 residues. Germline-derived CDR1 and CDR2 are DFQATT and SNEGSKA (reference sequence). The CDR3 loop reads CSARDLEGRYNEQFF. The DNA of the CDR3 is TGCAGTGCTAGAGATCTGGAGGGTCGCTACAATGAGCAGTTCTTC.

This chain joins TRBV5-1 and TRBJ1-1; D is unclear. The germline V and J ends were trimmed by 3 bases and 6 bases, with 12 bases remaining between them. This CDR3 has 13 residues. Germline V CDR1 and CDR2: SGHRS, YFSETQ. Here the CDR3 reads CASSSQNGAEAFF. CDR3 nucleotide sequence: TGCGCCAGCAGCTCTCAGAACGGGGCTGAAGCTTTCTTT.

This clonotype was seen many times. This chain links TRBV7-6 with TRBJ2-2; D remains unclear. The CDR3 length is 17 residues. Trimming removed 5 bases at V and 7 bases at J, with 23 bases between. Germline-derived CDR1 and CDR2 are SGHVS and FNYEAQ. The CDR3: CASSPGYRPKRDGELFF. The CDR3 DNA is TGTGCCAGCAGCCCAGGATATAGACCAAAACGAGACGGGGAGCTGTTTTTT.

This sequence joins TRBV28 and TRBJ2-5, with 8 bases fitting TRBD2. Trimming cost V 8 bases and J 2 bases; bases outside gene matches: 10. CDR1 and CDR2 from the germline V gene are MDHEN and SYDVKM. The CDR3 is made up of 15 amino acids. DNA of the CDR3: TGTGCCAGCGGAGGGGCGGGGGGCCTTCAAGAGACCCAGTACTTC. Amino acids: CASGGAGGLQETQYF.

This clonotype was counted between two and nine times. The CDR3 loop reads CASTGVSAKNIQYF. The CDR3 DNA reads as TGTGCCAGTACAGGGGTTTCAGCCAAAAACATTCAGTACTTC. The V call is TRBV30, the J call TRBJ2-4; 7 bases match TRBD1. Germline CDR1 reads GTSNPN; CDR2 reads SVGIG (reference sequence). CDR3 length: 14 amino acids. V lost 8 bases to trimming and J lost 0 bases; unmatched junction nucleotides: 7. Using reference TRBV30 and TRBJ2-4 for the parts outside the CDR3, the full variable domain is SQTIHQWPATLVQPVGSPLSLECTVEGTSNPNLYWYRQAAGRGLQLLFYSVGIGQISSEVPQNLSASRPQDRQFILSSKKLLLSDSGFYLCASTGVSAKNIQYFGAGTRLSVL.